The sequence of this T cell receptor beta chain was determined in a study of blood T cell repertoires in COVID-19. Only in-frame clones appear in the TCRdb table, and some are missing; sequencing was by immunoSEQ multiplex PCR. This sample has about 500,000 clones; around 90% occur once, and the top ten carry about 0.65%. This CDR3 spans 12 amino acids. Trimming removed 8 bases from V and 5 bases from J, with 12 bases in between. The rearrangement links TRBV12-3 or TRBV12-4 to TRBJ1-1; D is uncertain. The TCR originated in a woman between 18 and 30 years old who had recovered from COVID-19. Sequenced material: PBMCs or T cells enriched from blood (not recorded which). CDR3 coding DNA: TGTGCCAGCTTCGCGGGTGGGACTGAAGCTTTCTTT. This codes for CASFAGGTEAFF.